The clone carrying this T cell receptor beta chain came up a few times. Its specificity is not known. Fresh peripheral blood, roughly 9.6 ml, was the source of the PBMCs. Looked up from germline, CDR1 is SGHTA and CDR2 is FQGNSA. The J segment lost 2 bases and the V segment lost 4 bases, leaving 10 bases of the junction unmatched. CDR3 length equals 16 residues. TCR beta CDR3 sequences were amplified from RNA transcripts. The HTBI primer set was used in a first-round RT-PCR of the TCR CDR3. TCRdb re-called the multiplex PCR reads with MiXCR, one entry per CDR3 protein. The sample consists of roughly 800,000 distinct CDR3 sequences, more than 30% of them appearing once. This sample was taken from a study of T cells in Graves' hyperthyroidism and ophthalmopathy. The study, taken as a whole, reports: Also found in blood were most expanded thyroid clonotypes above 0.001. From stable hyperthyroidism, ophthalmopathy was set apart by a 13 V-J model.

Sequencing input: blood. The rearrangement joins TRBV7-2 to TRBJ2-5, with 7 bases lining up with TRBD1. The clonotype originates from a man aged 18 to 35 with Graves' hyperthyroidism. The CDR3 region has the DNA TGTGCCAGCAGCTCGGGACAGCTCCTCTTACAAGAGACCCAGTACTTC. Protein: CASSSGQLLLQETQYF. Filled out from reference TRBV7-2 and TRBJ2-5, the complete variable domain reads GAGVSQSPSNKVTEKGKDVELRCDPISGHTALYWYRQSLGQGLEFLIYFQGNSAPDKSGLPSDRFSAERTGGSVSTLTIQRTQQEDSAVYLCASSSGQLLLQETQYFGPGTRLLVL.